This entry lists 17 T cell receptor beta chains sequenced from one sample in a study of T-cell memory formation after mild COVID-19. TCRdb analysed the 5' RACE reads with MiXCR anew, one entry per CDR3 protein. The data show some 88,000 distinct CDR3 sequences, nearly 25% seen once. Sequenced material: PBMCs or a T cell subset sorted from them (not recorded which). The receptors derive from a man between 18 and 29 years old who had mild COVID-19 (a few samples of this study predate the infection). Cell type and time point are not known.

Only one count was recorded for this clonotype. V gene TRBV2 combines with J gene TRBJ1-1, with TRBD1 as a possible D gene (6 bases). The V gene lost 6 bases and the J gene lost 4 bases, with 18 bases spanning the gap. CDR3 size: 15 residues. The germline V gene has CDR1 SNHLY and CDR2 FYNNEI. CDR3 residues: CASSSPGAGGTEAFF. Here the CDR3 DNA reads TGTGCCAGCAGCTCTCCAGGGGCGGGAGGCACTGAAGCTTTCTTT. Full variable domain (rest looked up from reference TRBV2 and TRBJ1-1): EPEVTQTPSHQVTQMGQEVILRCVPISNHLYFYWYRQILGQKVEFLVSFYNNEISEKSEIFDDQFSVERPDGSNFTLKIRSTKLEDSAMYFCASSSPGAGGTEAFFGQGTRLTVV.

This clonotype was detected a few times. The chain employs TRBV15 and TRBJ2-1, with D uncertain. V lost 3 bases, J lost 4 bases, and 7 bases lay in between. CDR3 length: 13 residues. Per germline, CDR1 LNHNV and CDR2 YYDKDF (reference sequence). The CDR3 region has the DNA TGTGCCACCAGCAGGCAAGTTTACAATGAGCAGTTCTTC. It specifies CATSRQVYNEQFF.

The sample holds many counts of this clonotype. At one end the junction does not follow the germline gene, possibly because of a read error. CDR3 sequence: CASSLWTGGETQYF. The CDR3, as DNA: TGTGCTAGCAGCTTGTGGACAGGGGGAGAGACCCAGTACTTC. This sequence joins TRBV7-7 and TRBJ2-5; 10 nucleotides align to TRBD1. Germline CDR1 SSHAT, CDR2 FNYEAQ (reference sequence). This CDR3 spans 14 amino acids.

This clonotype was observed many times. This chain uses TRBV7-2 with TRBJ2-3; 11 bases are shared with TRBD2. The J segment lost 5 bases and the V segment lost 5 bases, leaving 6 bases of the junction unmatched. Per germline, CDR1 SGHTA and CDR2 FQGNSA. CDR3 length: 15 residues. Written as DNA, the CDR3 is TGTGCCAGCAGCCAGACTAGCGGGGCCCTAGATACGCAGTATTTT. As protein: CASSQTSGALDTQYF.

This clonotype has a handful of counts. V and J are TRBV10-3 and TRBJ2-6; D remains ambiguous. There are 15 residues in the CDR3. The V end lost 7 bases, the J end lost 6 bases, and 16 bases lay between the germline ends. Germline V gives CDR1 ENHRY, CDR2 SYGVKD. CDR3 loop: CAITGSTSQANVLTF. For the CDR3, the DNA is TGTGCCATCACCGGCTCCACTTCTCAGGCCAACGTCCTGACTTTC.

The V and J genes are TRBV6-5 and TRBJ1-2; D is unclear. The CDR3 is made up of 15 amino acids. The germline V and J ends were trimmed by 2 bases and 0 bases, with 10 bases remaining between them. Germline CDR1 reads MNHEY; CDR2 reads SVGAGI. The chain's CDR3 is CASSYRYLSNYGYTF. The CDR3 coding sequence is TGTGCCAGCAGTTACAGATACTTATCTAACTATGGCTACACCTTC.

The chain links TRBV28 to TRBJ2-2, with D perhaps assigned TRBD1 or TRBD2 (6 bases each). This CDR3 is built from 16 residues. The germline gives CDR1 MDHEN, CDR2 SYDVKM. V lost 6 bases to trimming and J lost 5 bases, with 19 bases between them. CDR3: CASSRPGAVWTGELFF. For the CDR3, the DNA is TGTGCCAGCAGCCGGCCGGGGGCCGTGTGGACCGGGGAGCTGTTTTTT.

The chain has TRBV11-2 and TRBJ2-3; TRBD1 might be the D (8 bases). With 4 bases removed from V and 0 bases from J, the gap between germline ends came to 11 bases. The CDR3 length is 15 residues. Germline CDR1 reads SGHAT; CDR2 reads FQNNGV. The CDR3 sequence: CASSSQGGSTDTQYF. The CDR3, as DNA: TGTGCCAGCAGCTCACAGGGGGGGAGCACAGATACGCAGTATTTT.

This clonotype was seen a few times. The CDR3 loop reads CASSPGSSGIYEQYF. The CDR3 coding sequence is TGTGCCAGCTCACCAGGGTCATCAGGGATCTACGAGCAGTACTTC. J is TRBJ2-7 and V is TRBV18; tentative D call: TRBD1 (5 bases). The CDR3 length is 15 residues. CDR1 and CDR2 (germline): KGHSH, LQKENI. V was pared by 2 bases and J by 3 bases, with 14 bases between. The full variable domain, completed using reference TRBV18 and TRBJ2-7, is NAGVMQNPRHLVRRRGQEARLRCSPMKGHSHVYWYRQLPEEGLKFMVYLQKENIIDESGMPKERFSAEFPKEGPSILRIQQVVRGDSAAYFCASSPGSSGIYEQYFGPGTRLTVT.

In this sample, this clonotype turned up a few times. The chain combines TRBV15 with TRBJ2-5, with D unresolved. Germline V gives CDR1 LNHNV, CDR2 YYDKDF (reference sequence). The length of the CDR3 is 11 residues. Trimming took off 6 bases at V and 4 bases at J, with 6 bases between the two ends. Here the CDR3 reads CATRDGETQYF. The CDR3 region has the DNA TGTGCCACCAGGGACGGAGAGACCCAGTACTTC.

The genes are TRBV13 and TRBJ1-5, with 8 bases fitting TRBD1. V shed 0 bases, J shed 6 bases, and the junction held 7 bases outside the gene matches. CDR1 PRHDT and CDR2 FYEKMQ come from the germline V gene (reference sequence). The CDR3 covers 16 residues. The CDR3 DNA is TGTGCCAGCAGCTTAGGAACAGGGGGTGGGAGTCAGCCCCAGCATTTT. Its translation: CASSLGTGGGSQPQHF.

The chain recombines TRBV4-1 with TRBJ1-1; D remains ambiguous. The germline V gene encodes CDR1 MGHRA and CDR2 YSYEKL. Trimming shortened V by 0 bases and J by 1 base, and 18 bases separated the two germline ends. This CDR3 is 18 amino acids long. The CDR3 loop is CASSQENFRLRQNTEAFF. The DNA of the CDR3 is TGCGCCAGCAGCCAAGAAAACTTCCGACTTAGGCAGAACACTGAAGCTTTCTTT.

The chain employs TRBV9 and TRBJ1-5; D may be TRBD1 (6 bases). This CDR3 comprises 14 residues. Trimming took 0 bases from V and 6 from J, leaving 10 bases between them. Germline CDR1 and CDR2: SGDLS and YYNGEE. In DNA, the CDR3 is TGTGCCAGCAGCGTAGGGGGGGGCGGTCAGCCCCAGCATTTT. Its translation: CASSVGGGGQPQHF.

This clonotype was seen at least ten times. The V call is TRBV19, the J call TRBJ2-1; 8 bases are a match to TRBD1. Unmatched junction bases numbered 11, after V lost 10 bases and J lost 9 bases. CDR1 is LNHDA and CDR2 is SQIVND in the germline V gene (reference sequence). The CDR3 extends over 13 amino acids. CDR3 sequence: CATRTGYIGEQFF. The CDR3 coding sequence is TGTGCCACTCGGACAGGGTATATTGGTGAGCAGTTCTTC.

The gene calls are TRBV6-6 and TRBJ1-2, with D hard to call. This CDR3 spans 13 amino acids. Germline CDR1 MNHNY, CDR2 SVGAGI (reference sequence). V dropped 1 base and J dropped 6 bases, with 9 bases sitting between them. In DNA, the CDR3 is TGTGCCAGCAGTTACTTGGGAGGGAATGGCTACACCTTC. Protein product: CASSYLGGNGYTF.

By frequency in the sample, this clonotype is medium-sized. The gene calls are TRBV4-1 and TRBJ2-1; the match to TRBD2 covers 12 bases. From germline, CDR1 is MGHRA and CDR2 YSYEKL. The CDR3 length is 16 residues. The V and J ends lost 6 bases and 10 bases, in that order; junction bases with no gene match: 13. CDR3 in DNA: TGCGCCAGCAGGCCTCTGACTAGCGGGGGCATCAAGGAGCAGTTCTTC. Translation gives CASRPLTSGGIKEQFF.

The rearrangement uses TRBV6-2 or TRBV6-3 and TRBJ2-1; no reliable D call. Trimming removed 5 bases at V and 8 bases at J, with 10 bases between. The CDR3 length is 12 residues. CDR1 MNHEY and CDR2 SVGEGT come from the germline V gene. The CDR3 protein is CASSGLGDEQFF. The CDR3, as DNA: TGTGCCAGCAGTGGCCTTGGGGATGAGCAGTTCTTC.